The T cell receptor (beta chain) under discussion was sequenced for a study of cytomegalovirus exposure and HLA in healthy donors. Study findings and constraints: The study recorded 150 to 200 TCR beta chains that were cytomegalovirus-associated. Sequence variants that were highly shared formed a cluster that was likely a sequencing artifact.

PCR employed 60 Vbeta and 13 Jbeta primers. Profiled with immunoSEQ multiplex PCR; TCRdb holds only in-frame clones, not every one. The sample has roughly 140,000 clones; roughly four fifths are singletons. Note on this clone: What it recognizes is unknown.

The germline gives CDR1 SGHTA, CDR2 FQGNSA. V gave up 3 bases and J gave up 3 bases, with 9 bases separating them. CDR3 length: 13 amino acids. The chain employs TRBV7-2 and TRBJ2-7; D is unclear. The sequence came from a woman aged 50 to 60 in good health and CMV-seronegative. The sample consisted of PBMCs. DNA for the CDR3: TGTGCCAGCAGCTTTTTGACTTACTACGAGCAGTACTTC. Its translation is CASSFLTYYEQYF.